The clone carrying this TCR beta chain showed up just a few times. Each CDR3 protein gets one entry after TCRdb re-called the reads with MiXCR. Among hundreds of thousands of distinct CDR3 sequences listed, 11% were seen once. This sample was taken from a study of T cell repertoires in cytomegalovirus infection. Study at large: It can be stated that public TCR beta signatures indicated CMV infection as well as a matching HLA type.

Trimming pared 1 base from V and 2 bases from J, leaving 10 bases between. This CDR3 has 14 residues. Looked up from germline, CDR1 is SGHKS and CDR2 is YYEKEE (reference sequence). The chain employs TRBV5-5 and TRBJ2-7; no definite D call. Sequencing was performed on PBMCs. The source of this sequence is a human donor in good health (CMV status not recorded). Some clones in this sample may be carry-over from other donors' samples. The CDR3 nucleotides are TGTGCCAGCAGCTTGATTGATGGAACCTACGAGCAGTACTTC. It codes for CASSLIDGTYEQYF.